This T cell receptor beta chain stems from a study of shared clonotypes between healthy human individuals (TCRdb year 2020). Some background on the complete study: A couple of women and a few men aged 18 to 49 years were included in the cohort. For each donor, CD4 naive and CD4 memory were each run on three plates, CD8 naive on two plates, and CD8 memory on one plate. The study deeply sequenced blood TCR repertoires of about 5 healthy adults to estimate repertoire size and the extent of clonotype sharing between individuals. Libraries were prepared and TCR repertoires were sequenced by different laboratories using diverse techniques, in order to increase sequencing depth and limit assay-specific biases. Per donor, leukapheresis produced somewhere between about 0.85 and 10 billion PBMCs. What the work shows at the level of the full study, not this receptor alone: Compared with non-shared clonotypes, clonotypes shared by all four sorted-subset donors had higher generation probabilities. The small number of donors limited the genetic and exposure-history diversity represented. Rarefaction of sorted-subset datasets indicated incomplete sequencing despite the large sequencing depth. Larger estimated clonotype richness was generally found for naive subsets than for memory subsets. Sharing across a handful of donors was observed for approximately 4.6% of naive CD4, under 4% of naive CD8, roughly 2.4% of memory CD4, and around 0.4% of memory CD8 clonotypes. Sampling was restricted to blood, and TCR repertoires in tissues likely differ from the TCR repertoires found in blood. Pairwise subsampling led to the expectation that sequencing depth would affect the degree of clonotype sharing among donors.

Healthy HIV-negative adults with no recently reported acute infections or vaccinations were included as donors. Every donor was a Caucasian adult residing in Nashville, Tennessee, USA. CD4+ T cells were enriched by magnetic negative selection; naive cells were then positively selected on CD45RA, and the negative fraction formed the memory subset. After blood collection by leukapheresis, PBMCs were isolated using Ficoll-Histopaque density gradient centrifugation and then cryopreserved in the vapor phase of liquid nitrogen. Purity and quantity of every magnetically sorted T cell population were checked by analytical flow cytometry. From each sorted fraction, genomic DNA was isolated and quantified by UV absorbance on a Nanodrop 2000c. The CDR3 sequence holds 15 residues, the cysteine and phenylalanine included. Solely the CDR3 DNA is kept, with 45 bases framed from the first base. As encoded in the germline V gene, CDR1 is SGDLS while CDR2 is YYNGEE. Here V drops 4 bases and J drops 5 bases, and the junction holds 11 bases not matched to any gene.

Using the deep immunoSEQ assay, TCR CDR3 regions were amplified from genomic DNA by multiplex PCR. For each cell subset, the extracted genomic DNA was distributed evenly across all wells of several immunoSEQ 96-well plates, and each plate served as one replicate. For sorted subsets, approximately 210 ng of genomic DNA, equivalent to roughly 30,000 T cell genomes, went into each replicate PCR. Purified libraries were measured with a Qubit 3.0 fluorometer, size-checked on a Bioanalyzer 2100, and measured again with the KAPA Library Quantification kit. Each immunoSEQ 96-well plate was sequenced on its own single-read 150-cycle Illumina NextSeq 550 flow cell. Per the original workflow: Because the immunoSEQ output held only junctional sequences and lacked quality scores, the filtering could not match the filtering applied to full-length reads. Sequences were annotated with PyIR, a Python wrapper for IgBLAST v1.9, using IMGT germline references to assign V/J genes and CDR3. Any read was removed if the V/J assignment was weak (E-value above 1e-6), the CDR3 was missing, or the read contained stop codons, out-of-frame junctions, or ambiguous translated residues. V3J clonotypes were defined as sequences sharing an identical inferred V gene, J gene, and CDR3 amino acid sequence. The percentage overlap between two repertoires was calculated by dividing the number of shared unique clonotypes by the size of the smaller repertoire. RTK rarefaction, the Chao1 estimator, and Recon v2.1 estimates of unobserved clonotypes were used to assess repertoire richness. Generation probabilities were computed with OLGA for all TCRbeta clonotypes obtained by the gDNA method from four donors. The source is immuneACCESS, and TCRdb retained only in-frame sequences with V and J called. Part of the clones is not carried over; for the studies checked, unresolved V genes explain less than half of this, and the remainder is unexplained. V and J calls and clone size are as listed in that table; D and trimming were resolved from the DNA. The sample records over 1.4 million clones, roughly 96% of which are singletons. Clones ranked in the top ten supply 0.95% to 1.5% of the sample.

Worth noting for this clone: The target of this receptor is not known. No base quality information exists; no much larger clone differs at one position.

The chain is made from TRBV9 and TRBJ1-1, with TRBD1 matching 7 junction bases. The source is a man aged 25 to 45 in good health. Material for sequencing was naive CD4+ T cells sorted from blood. The sample's cell subset or site, from its label and the paper: CD45RA+ positively selected. The CDR3 amino acid sequence is: CASSRGRGGRTEAFF. The base sequence is TGTGCCAGCAGCAGGGGGCGCGGGGGTAGGACTGAAGCTTTCTTT.